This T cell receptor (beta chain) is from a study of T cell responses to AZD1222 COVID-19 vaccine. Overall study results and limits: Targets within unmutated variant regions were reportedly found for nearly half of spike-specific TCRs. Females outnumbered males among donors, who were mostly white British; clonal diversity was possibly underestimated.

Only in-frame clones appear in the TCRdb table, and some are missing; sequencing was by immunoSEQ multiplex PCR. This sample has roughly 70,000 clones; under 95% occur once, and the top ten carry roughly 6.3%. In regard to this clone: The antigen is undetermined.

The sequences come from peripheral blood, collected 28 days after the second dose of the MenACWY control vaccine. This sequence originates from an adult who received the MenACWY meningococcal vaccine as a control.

CDR3 sequence: CASSEVEGIGETQYF. CDR3 nucleotides: TGTGCCAGCAGTGAAGTGGAGGGCATAGGGGAGACCCAGTACTTC. J is TRBJ2-5 and V is TRBV6-1; weak D call: TRBD2 (6 bases). Germline V gene lookup returns CDR1 MNHNS and CDR2 SASEGT. Trimming removed 1 base at V and 5 bases at J, with 14 bases between. The CDR3 totals 15 residues.